This T cell receptor beta chain stems from a study of cytotoxic CD8 clonotypes in ibrutinib-treated CLL. Whole-study context: Investigators collected response samples after a median about 11 months of treatment, range 6 to 36. Study-level points and caveats: Public clonotypes, found uncommonly, either contracted or stayed stable on treatment.

Target depth was 1 in 200,000 to 1 in 1 million T cells, about 10x per clonotype. Here immunoSEQ multiplex PCR was the method, and the copy in TCRdb shows in-frame clones only, minus some. The sample consists of more than 200,000 clones, around 70% of them appearing once. This clone was picked up a small number of times. Antigen unknown. In germline, CDR1 is SQVTM, CDR2 ANQGSEA. The V segment lost 3 bases and the J segment 6 bases; nucleotides outside the gene matches: 11. The CDR3 is made up of 14 amino acids. This chain connects TRBV29-1 to TRBJ2-7; 7 bases align to TRBD2. The sample in question was PBMCs, obtained after 24 months of ibrutinib treatment. The TCR comes from a human donor with chronic lymphocytic leukemia. CDR3 coding DNA: TGCAGCGTTGAGGTCACGGGATCGGGAGGCGAGCAGTACTTC. Amino acids: CSVEVTGSGGEQYF.